This T cell receptor (beta chain) was profiled in a study of blood T cell repertoires in COVID-19. The repertoire was sequenced with immunoSEQ multiplex PCR; TCRdb's copy has only in-frame clones and lacks some. The table has 70,000 to 90,000 clones, approximately 79% seen once; the top ten hold around 10%. Trimming pared 4 bases from V and 8 bases from J, leaving 9 bases between. The CDR3 sequence is 13 residues long. Germline-derived CDR1 and CDR2 are MDHEN and SYDVKM. The J gene is TRBJ1-6, the V gene TRBV28; D is uncertain. The sample was peripheral blood. The clonotype comes from a man aged 65 to 85 with acute or convalescent COVID-19. As DNA, the CDR3 is TGTGCCAGCAGTTCCCAATTTTATTCACCCCTCCACTTT. This translates into CASSSQFYSPLHF.